The table lists the clone carrying this TCR beta chain with a few counts. TCRdb's table, derived via immunoSEQ multiplex PCR, lists solely in-frame clones and lacks some. The table shows 550,000 to 600,000 clones, with around 78% occurring only once. The sample is drawn from a study of shared clonotypes between healthy human individuals. The study drew its donors from healthy HIV-negative adults without recent acute infections or vaccinations. The sample consisted of PBMCs. This receptor was taken from a woman in her thirties or forties in good health. Some clones in this sample may be carry-over from other donors' samples.

CDR3 in DNA: TGTGCCAGCAGGAGGATAGCGGATCAAGAGACCCAGTACTTC. This translates into CASRRIADQETQYF. The genes are TRBV2 and TRBJ2-5, with TRBD2 as a possible D gene (6 bases). The CDR3 length is 14 residues. Trimming removed 6 bases from V and 2 bases from J, with 13 bases in between. Germline CDR1 reads SNHLY; CDR2 reads FYNNEI.